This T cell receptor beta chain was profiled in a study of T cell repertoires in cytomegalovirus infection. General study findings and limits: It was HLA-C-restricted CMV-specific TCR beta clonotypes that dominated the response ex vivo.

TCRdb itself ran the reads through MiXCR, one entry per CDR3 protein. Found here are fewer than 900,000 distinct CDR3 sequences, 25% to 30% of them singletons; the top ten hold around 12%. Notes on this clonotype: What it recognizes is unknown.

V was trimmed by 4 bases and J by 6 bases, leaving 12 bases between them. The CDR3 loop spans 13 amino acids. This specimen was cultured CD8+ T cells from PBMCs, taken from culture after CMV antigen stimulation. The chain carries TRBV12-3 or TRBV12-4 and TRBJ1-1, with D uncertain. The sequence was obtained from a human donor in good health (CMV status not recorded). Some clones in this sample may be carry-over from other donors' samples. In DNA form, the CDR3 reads TGTGCCAGCAGTTCACGAGTCGCGGCTGAAGCTTTCTTT. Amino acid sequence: CASSSRVAAEAFF.